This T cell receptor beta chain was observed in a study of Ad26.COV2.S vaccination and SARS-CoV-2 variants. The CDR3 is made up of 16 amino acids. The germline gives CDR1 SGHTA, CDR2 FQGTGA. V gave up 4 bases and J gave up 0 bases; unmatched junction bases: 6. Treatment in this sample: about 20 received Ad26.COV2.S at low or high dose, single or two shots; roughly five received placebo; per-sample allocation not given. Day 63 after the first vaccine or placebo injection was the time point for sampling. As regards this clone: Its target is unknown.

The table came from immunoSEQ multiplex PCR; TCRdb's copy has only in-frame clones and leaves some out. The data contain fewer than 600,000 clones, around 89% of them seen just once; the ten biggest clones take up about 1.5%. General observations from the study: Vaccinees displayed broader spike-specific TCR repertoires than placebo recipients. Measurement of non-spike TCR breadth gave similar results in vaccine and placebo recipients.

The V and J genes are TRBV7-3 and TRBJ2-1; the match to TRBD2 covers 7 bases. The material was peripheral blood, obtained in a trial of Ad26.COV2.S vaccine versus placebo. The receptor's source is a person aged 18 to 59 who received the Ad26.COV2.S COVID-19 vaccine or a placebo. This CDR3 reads CASSSSSGSSYNEQFF. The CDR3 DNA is TGTGCCAGCAGCTCATCTAGCGGAAGCTCCTACAATGAGCAGTTCTTC.